This T cell receptor beta chain originates from a study of blood T cells in healthy people across ages. Next came a second PCR, run for about 7 to 12 cycles, which used a sample-barcoded 5' primer along with a J-beta primer mix. TCRdb re-called the 5' RACE reads through MiXCR, storing one row per CDR3 protein. The sample yields roughly 800,000 distinct CDR3 sequences, about 55% seen once. The CDR3 has 16 amino acids. Per germline, CDR1 SEHNR and CDR2 FQNEAQ (reference sequence). Comment on this clonotype: Its antigen remains unidentified. One end of the junction is discordant with germline, which a read error may explain.

General study findings and limits: CMV status of donors was not determined, possibly confounding expanded clonotype changes. A strong correlation between TCR beta diversity and naive T cell percentage was seen.

The receptor was derived from a man older than 75 in good health. The sequenced sample was blood. The rearrangement links TRBV7-9 to TRBJ2-6; D ambiguous. The CDR3 DNA is TGTGCCGGCAGCAATGGTCGGACCTCTGGGGCCAACGTCCTGACTTTC. It codes for CAGSNGRTSGANVLTF.